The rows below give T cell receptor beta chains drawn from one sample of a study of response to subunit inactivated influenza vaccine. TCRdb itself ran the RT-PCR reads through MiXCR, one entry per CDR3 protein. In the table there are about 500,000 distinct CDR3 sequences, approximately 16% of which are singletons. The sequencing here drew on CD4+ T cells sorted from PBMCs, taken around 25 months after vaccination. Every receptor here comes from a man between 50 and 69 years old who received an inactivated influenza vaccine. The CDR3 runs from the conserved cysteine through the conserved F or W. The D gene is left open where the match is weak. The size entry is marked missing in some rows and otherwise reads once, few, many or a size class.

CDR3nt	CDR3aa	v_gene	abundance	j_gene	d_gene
TGCGCCAGCAGCACAGGACAGGGGGGACGAGAGACCCAGTACTTC	CASSTGQGGRETQYF	TRBV5-1	few	TRBJ2-5	TRBD1
TGCAGTGCTAGAATTTCGGGGGGGGATAATTCACCCCTCCACTTT	CSARISGGDNSPLHF	TRBV20-1	NA	TRBJ1-6	NA
TGTGCCACCAGGAGTGGACAGGGATCTTACGAGCAGTACTTC	CATRSGQGSYEQYF	TRBV15	NA	TRBJ2-7	TRBD1
TGCGCCAGCAGCTTACAAGGACAGCCGACCTACGAGCAGTACTTC	CASSLQGQPTYEQYF	TRBV5-1	NA	TRBJ2-7	NA
TGTGCCAGCAGTCGGAAAGACGGGAGCTACGAGCAGTACTTC	CASSRKDGSYEQYF	TRBV27	once	TRBJ2-7	NA
TGTGCCAGCGGAAGGCAGGGTATCACTGAAGCTTTCTTT	CASGRQGITEAFF	TRBV12-3/TRBV12-4	many	TRBJ1-1	NA
TGCGCCAGCAGCACACAGGGGGCTAAGACAGATACGCAGTATTTT	CASSTQGAKTDTQYF	TRBV5-1	few	TRBJ2-3	TRBD1
TGTGCCAGCAGTCGGGACGGACCAGCTAACTATGGCTACACCTTC	CASSRDGPANYGYTF	TRBV6-1	NA	TRBJ1-2	NA
TGCGCCAGCACCCTAGCGCCCGCGCAGGATACGCAGTATTTT	CASTLAPAQDTQYF	TRBV5-1	few	TRBJ2-3	NA
TGCGCCAGCAGCCAAGCACGGGAATACGAGCAGTACTTC	CASSQAREYEQYF	TRBV4-3	NA	TRBJ2-7	NA
TGTGCCAGCAGCCTTTTGAACAGGGCGTCCTACGAGCAGTACTTC	CASSLLNRASYEQYF	TRBV14	NA	TRBJ2-7	NA
TGTGCCAGCAGCTGGGCCAAGGAACTGTTTTTT	CASSWAKELFF	TRBV2	few	TRBJ1-4	NA
TGTGCCAGCAGTGAAGGGGGACTCGCAAATTACGAGCAGTACTTC	CASSEGGLANYEQYF	TRBV6-1	few	TRBJ2-7	NA
TGTGCCAGCAGCCCCGGGACTAGCGGGGGCATTAACACAGATACGCAGTATTTT	CASSPGTSGGINTDTQYF	TRBV4-2	many	TRBJ2-3	TRBD2
TGCGCCAGCAGCTTGGAGGGTCTCTCCTACGAGCAGTACTTC	CASSLEGLSYEQYF	TRBV5-1	NA	TRBJ2-7	NA
TGTGCCAGCACTTTCGGCGAGAGAGCCAAAAACATTCAGTACTTC	CASTFGERAKNIQYF	TRBV28	NA	TRBJ2-4	NA
TGCAGTGCCAGCCCTAGCGGGGGTCGCTGGTTCTTAGAGACCCAGTACTTC	CSASPSGGRWFLETQYF	TRBV20-1	few	TRBJ2-5	TRBD2
TGCGCCAGCAGCACGGGACTAACTACAGATACGCAGTATTTT	CASSTGLTTDTQYF	TRBV5-1	NA	TRBJ2-3	TRBD2
TGTGCCAGCAGGGACGAGGGTGCGGGTGAAAAACTGTTTTTT	CASRDEGAGEKLFF	TRBV6-1	few	TRBJ1-4	NA
TGCGCCAGCAGCTCCCGGGACAGGGGCTACGAGCAGTTCTTC	CASSSRDRGYEQFF	TRBV5-1	NA	TRBJ2-1	TRBD1
TGTGCCAGCACTCTGGATATCTTTGGGGAGCTGTTTTTT	CASTLDIFGELFF	TRBV6-1	few	TRBJ2-2	NA
TGTGCCAGCTCCCGGGACGGATACCAAGAGACCCAGTACTTC	CASSRDGYQETQYF	TRBV18	NA	TRBJ2-5	NA
TGTGCCAGCAGGAGCGGGGGCCGGCTCCTTAGTGAAGCTTTCTTT	CASRSGGRLLSEAFF	TRBV28	NA	TRBJ1-1	NA
TGCGCCAGCAGCCAAGATTTTAGCGGGGGGCTCGGGGAGCTGTTTTTT	CASSQDFSGGLGELFF	TRBV4-1	NA	TRBJ2-2	TRBD2
TGCAGCGCCCGCGTATCCCGGGAGCAGTACTTC	CSARVSREQYF	TRBV29-1	few	TRBJ2-7	NA
TGTGCCAGCAGGACGGGACTAGCGGCTAGCACAGATACGCAGTATTTT	CASRTGLAASTDTQYF	TRBV2	NA	TRBJ2-3	TRBD2
TGTGCCAGCCCCAAGGGGAGGCTAGCGGACCAAGAGACCCAGTACTTC	CASPKGRLADQETQYF	TRBV6-1	few	TRBJ2-5	TRBD2
TGTGCCAGCAGTTTAATACTAGCGGGGAACGATGAGCAGTTCTTC	CASSLILAGNDEQFF	TRBV12-3/TRBV12-4	few	TRBJ2-1	TRBD2
TGTGCCAGCAGCGCTACTCCGGGACTAAGCAATGAGCAGTTCTTC	CASSATPGLSNEQFF	TRBV3-1	few	TRBJ2-1	TRBD2
TGTGCCAGCAGCTTAGGGGGGCCGGGATACACAGATACGCAGTATTTT	CASSLGGPGYTDTQYF	TRBV7-8	few	TRBJ2-3	NA
TGTGCCAGCACCCTTAGGGGCGGTTATGAAAAACTGTTTTTT	CASTLRGGYEKLFF	TRBV12-3/TRBV12-4	many	TRBJ1-4	NA
TGCGCCAGCAGGAAGGGGGAGGGGGCAGATACGCAGTATTTT	CASRKGEGADTQYF	TRBV5-1	few	TRBJ2-3	NA
TGCAGTGCTAGAGGCCAAGAAGGGAACATTCAGTACTTC	CSARGQEGNIQYF	TRBV20-1	few	TRBJ2-4	NA
TGTGCCATCAGTGACAGGGCAGACGAGCAGTACTTC	CAISDRADEQYF	TRBV10-3	NA	TRBJ2-7	NA
TGTGCCATCAGTGAGCCGAGGGGTTGGGGCACAGATACGCAGTATTTT	CAISEPRGWGTDTQYF	TRBV10-3	few	TRBJ2-3	NA
TGTGCCAGCAGCCGGGTGGGTAAGGGCACCTATGGCTACACCTTC	CASSRVGKGTYGYTF	TRBV11-2	NA	TRBJ1-2	NA
TGTGCCAGCAGCCTTACTGCGGCGGGGGCCCTGCTAGGAGATACGCAGTATTTT	CASSLTAAGALLGDTQYF	TRBV3-1	NA	TRBJ2-3	NA
TGTGCCAGCAGCGGCGGGACTAGCGGGGGGTACGAGCAGTACTTC	CASSGGTSGGYEQYF	TRBV9	NA	TRBJ2-7	TRBD2
TGTGCCAGCAGCACTAGGACTAGCCTTGGCCCCTCGGGGGAGACCCAGTACTTC	CASSTRTSLGPSGETQYF	TRBV11-2	many	TRBJ2-5	TRBD2
TGCGCCACCAGACCGGAGGTCGACACCGGGGAGCTGTTTTTT	CATRPEVDTGELFF	TRBV10-2	few	TRBJ2-2	NA
TGTGCCAGCAGTCTAGGACAGGGTGGCTACACCTTC	CASSLGQGGYTF	TRBV28	NA	TRBJ1-2	TRBD1
TGTGCCACCAGTGATTTCGGCCAGGGAAGCGATACGCAGTATTTT	CATSDFGQGSDTQYF	TRBV24-1	many	TRBJ2-3	NA
TGCGCCAGCAGCCCTGGACAGGGCAAAGATACGCAGTATTTT	CASSPGQGKDTQYF	TRBV5-1	NA	TRBJ2-3	TRBD1
TGTGCCATCAGGCCCGGGACCAACACTGAAGCTTTCTTT	CAIRPGTNTEAFF	TRBV10-3	NA	TRBJ1-1	NA
TGCGCCAGCAGCTTCTTAGGAGGACTAGCGGGGGCTTCCTACAATGAGCAGTTCTTC	CASSFLGGLAGASYNEQFF	TRBV4-3	NA	TRBJ2-1	TRBD2
TGTGCCAGCAGCCATTATTACATCGGACAGCTTGCAACTAATGAAAAACTGTTTTTT	CASSHYYIGQLATNEKLFF	TRBV4-2	few	TRBJ1-4	NA
TGCAGTGCTAGAGAAGTCCGATACAATGAGCAGTTCTTC	CSAREVRYNEQFF	TRBV20-1	few	TRBJ2-1	NA
TGTGCCAGCAGCCTCGCCCACTTCGAAAAACTGTTTTTT	CASSLAHFEKLFF	TRBV12-3/TRBV12-4	few	TRBJ1-4	NA
TGTGCCTGGAGTGTAGGTGGGGCTAGCGGGAGTAGCACAGATACGCAGTATTTT	CAWSVGGASGSSTDTQYF	TRBV30	few	TRBJ2-3	TRBD2